This T cell receptor (beta chain) was sequenced in a study of CD8 T cells in Susac syndrome. A note on this clonotype: One end of the junction fails to match germline, which may point to a read error.

Reverse transcription of roughly 0.45 to 1 ug RNA was performed with random hexamers. With immunoSEQ multiplex PCR, TCR beta CDR3 was amplified across 54 Vbeta and 13 Jbeta. TCRdb reanalysed the immunoSEQ multiplex PCR reads using MiXCR and keeps one entry per CDR3 protein. The sample lists about 210,000 distinct CDR3 sequences; roughly 96% were seen once. TCR beta sequences were obtained from blood CD8+ and CD4+ T cells. The patients serving as multiple sclerosis controls were treatment-naive. They had stable or active relapsing-remitting disease and fulfilled revised McDonald criteria. TEMRA cells were FACS-enriched, with CD8+ and CD4+ T cells isolated negatively. Germline loops: CDR1 MNHEY, CDR2 SVGAGI. CDR3 length: 12 amino acids.

The chain combines TRBV6-5 with TRBJ2-1, with D perhaps matching TRBD2 (5 bases). The specimen was CD4+ T cells from PBMCs. The receptor comes from a human donor with multiple sclerosis. The CDR3 DNA reads as TGTGCCACCAGGACTTCCTTCAATGAGCAGTTCTTC. Protein product: CATRTSFNEQFF.